This T cell receptor (beta chain) was profiled in a study of blood T cell repertoires in COVID-19. Study overall: Samples of COVID-19 (acute and convalescent) were obtained from the United States, Italy and Spain. The cDNA or gDNA used as material had been derived from T cells, B-cell-depleted T cells, or PBMCs.

The method was immunoSEQ multiplex PCR; TCRdb's version includes in-frame clones alone and lacks a portion of them. The sample lists 350,000 or so clones, about 88% occurring once. Trimming shortened V by 6 bases and J by 6 bases, and 9 bases separated the two germline ends. Germline V gene lookup returns CDR1 MNHEY and CDR2 SVGAGI. CDR3 size: 13 residues. Participants' reported clinical history set cohort assignment. The source material was PBMCs or T cells enriched from blood (not recorded which). This clonotype was obtained from a woman in her twenties or thirties who had recovered from COVID-19. This chain links TRBV6-5 with TRBJ1-6; tentative D call: TRBD1 (5 bases). CDR3 sequence reads: CASSTGANSPLHF. For the CDR3, the DNA is TGTGCCAGCAGCACAGGCGCTAATTCACCCCTCCACTTT.